The rows below give T cell receptor beta chains drawn from one sample of a study of shared clonotypes between healthy human individuals. Profiled with immunoSEQ multiplex PCR; TCRdb holds only in-frame clones, not every one. The sample includes a few million clones, approximately 90% seen only once; the top ten take over 0.12%. Sequencing was performed on naive CD4+ T cells sorted from blood. Every receptor here comes from a man younger than 35 in good health. Both conserved end residues are part of each CDR3. The order of the fields is V gene, clone size, J gene, CDR3 protein. Clone size is given for some rows only: seen once, a few or many times, or a class if the clone is expanded.

>TRBV5-1|NA|TRBJ2-1
CASSAVSGLSNEQFF
>TRBV7-9|NA|TRBJ2-3
CASNSPLDADTQYF
>TRBV7-9|NA|TRBJ2-3
CASSLVLWLEADTQYF
>TRBV7-2|NA|TRBJ1-2
CASSFTGGFYGYTF
>TRBV5-1|NA|TRBJ2-3
CASSHLGQGGVDTQYF
>TRBV5-1|NA|TRBJ2-1
CASSLGDSGGRAPYNEQFF
>TRBV18|NA|TRBJ2-1
CASSPDRGNEQFF
>TRBV7-2|NA|TRBJ2-3
CASSPGRTSTDTQYF
>TRBV11-1|NA|TRBJ2-3
CARPSSELYYTQYF
>TRBV5-6|NA|TRBJ2-7
CASTQDSSYEQYF
>TRBV10-3|once|TRBJ2-5
CATDRDRGFGETQYF
>TRBV5-1|NA|TRBJ2-1
CASSLMSDRGNEQFF
>TRBV7-9|once|TRBJ2-7
CASSLGQGTSYEQYF
>TRBV19|few|TRBJ1-5
CASSMGLMFSNQPQHF
>TRBV11-2|NA|TRBJ2-7
CASSFWGGRRSYEQYF
>TRBV19|NA|TRBJ1-2
CASSFTGTADGYTF
>TRBV30|few|TRBJ1-1
CAWSPWNLNTEAFF
>TRBV27|NA|TRBJ2-1
CASSDASRYNEQFF
>TRBV5-1|NA|TRBJ2-6
CASSYGQDSGANVLTF
>TRBV18|NA|TRBJ2-1
CASSPPGDNEQFF
>TRBV2|NA|TRBJ2-1
CASSFLSQNEQFF
>TRBV7-3|NA|TRBJ2-7
CASSLKPGQASYEQYF
>TRBV10-3|few|TRBJ1-4
CAISEGGLANEKLFF
>TRBV25-1|NA|TRBJ1-6
CASSVTENSPLHF
>TRBV7-6|NA|TRBJ1-6
CASSFASTGATNSPLHF
>TRBV9|NA|TRBJ1-2
CASSVEGEGNYGYTF
>TRBV7-2|NA|TRBJ1-5
CASSFLSGVNQPQHF
>TRBV7-2|NA|TRBJ1-6
CASRPSGQEASPLHF
>TRBV5-1|NA|TRBJ2-2
CASSFSSAGANTGELFF
>TRBV6-1|NA|TRBJ2-1
CASSPGQGLNNEQFF
>TRBV7-2|once|TRBJ1-3
CASSYTGGYSGNTIYF
>TRBV10-2|NA|TRBJ2-1
CASSEPSNHEQFF
>TRBV5-8|NA|TRBJ1-4
CASNHRDRVSEKLFF
>TRBV5-4|NA|TRBJ2-2
CASSLPDAGTGELFF
>TRBV19|once|TRBJ2-5
CASSLTGDQETQYF
>TRBV4-2|NA|TRBJ2-7
CASSQLPGQGSYEQYF
>TRBV5-1|NA|TRBJ2-2
CASSLEVIATGELFF
>TRBV7-3|NA|TRBJ2-3
CASSMTGGTDTQYF